This TCR beta chain is drawn from a study of T cell changes during pregnancy in multiple sclerosis (dated by TCRdb to between 2018 and 2021). The study in broad terms: The study examined how the T cell repertoire changed over the course of pregnancy in women with multiple sclerosis.

As to this clone: Its antigen is not yet known. Base qualities are not recorded, but no much larger clone differs from it by a single base.

From its cysteine to its phenylalanine, the CDR3 spans 13 amino acids. The read is trimmed to its CDR3 DNA, 39 bases read in frame from base 1. Cut back by 0 bases and 8 bases, the V and J ends lie 10 bases apart. CDR1 and CDR2, per the germline V gene, are SGHTA and FQGNSA. Library construction relied on the immunoSEQ multiplex PCR assay. The immuneACCESS repertoire file appears here via TCRdb, limited to in-frame rearrangements. These files lack a portion of the clones; in checked studies, under half of the deficit traces to unresolved V genes, and the cause of the others is not known. The table for this sample lists 50,000 to 70,000 clones; roughly 93% of them were counted only once. The ten top clones hold more than 1.5% of the sample.

The specimen was peripheral blood, collected after pregnancy. The sequence was obtained from a female donor with multiple sclerosis, enrolled in a pregnancy study. The V and J genes are TRBV7-2 and TRBJ1-2, with the D gene call left open. The DNA sequence is TGTGCCAGCAGCTTAGCGCGGGAGTCGGGCTACACCTTC. This encodes CASSLARESGYTF.